This TCR beta chain was captured by sequencing in a study of relationships among human T cell subsets. General study findings and limits: Clones with over 100 reads held over 60% of CD8+ cytotoxic sequences.

From mRNA, alpha and beta CDR3 regions were amplified using semiquantitative ARM-PCR. Tagged nested gene-specific primers were used first, then communal superprimers amplified exponentially. Each CDR3 protein is one row after TCRdb ran MiXCR on the multiplex PCR reads. The sample yields under 15,000 distinct CDR3 sequences, 60% seen once. Germline CDR1 SGHAT, CDR2 FQNNGV. This CDR3 region has 14 residues. V lost 3 bases, J lost 7 bases, and 10 bases lay in between. Anti-CD25 beads selected CD4+CD25+ regulatory T cells from positively selected CD4+ cells. Turning to this clonotype: Its target is not known.

The material sequenced was Tregs sorted from blood. The chain couples TRBV11-2 to TRBJ1-6, with D unresolved. This clonotype was obtained from a man aged 40-49 years in good health. The CDR3 DNA follows: TGTGCCAGCAGCTTGGGCCAGAGCAATTCACCCCTCCACTTT. Translating it yields CASSLGQSNSPLHF.